This T cell receptor (beta chain) was identified in a study of T cell responses to AZD1222 COVID-19 vaccine. Study-level findings and limits: Researchers report vaccine-associated CD4 TCRs spanning spike, with dominance at 160-218 and 743-854. Clonal diversity may have been underestimated in mostly white British donors. In all cases, repertoires were sampled only after the peak T cell response. The breadth and depth of Spike-specific TCRs increased once two AZD1222 doses had been given.

This clone was detected once. What it recognizes is unknown. The CDR3 extends over 16 amino acids. The V gene's germline CDR1 is SGHVS and CDR2 FQNEAQ. V was cut by 6 bases and J by 0 bases, with 18 bases left in between. Repertoires were generated with immunoSEQ multiplex PCR, while TCRdb's copy carries only in-frame clones and drops some. The sample has 150,000 to 200,000 clones, 92% seen once. Sequenced here: peripheral blood, sampled on day 0 of MenACWY control vaccination. The origin of this receptor is an adult in good health. This chain links TRBV7-8 with TRBJ2-7, with unresolved D. The DNA of the CDR3 is TGTGCCAGCAGTTCGTCCCTACAGCGCCTCTCCTACGAGCAGTACTTC. Its protein is CASSSSLQRLSYEQYF.